This T cell receptor (beta chain) was sequenced in a study of blood T cell repertoires in COVID-19. Study-wide background: Samples representing acute and convalescent COVID-19 were sourced from the United States, Italy and Spain. Nucleic acid was either cDNA or gDNA, and it came from T cells, B-cell-depleted T cells, or PBMCs.

The CDR3 loop spans 15 amino acids. The ends lost 1 base at V and 2 bases at J; junction bases unmatched: 2. Germline lookup yields CDR1 LNHNV and CDR2 YYDKDF (reference sequence). Assay used: immunoSEQ multiplex PCR; TCRdb lists only in-frame clones, some missing. The repertoire holds about 300,000 clones, with 70% to 90% as singletons. The sequenced material came from peripheral blood. This clonotype was sampled from a woman in her fifties or sixties with COVID-19, enrolled during active disease. The J gene is TRBJ2-7, the V gene TRBV15; 10 bases align to TRBD2. CDR3 DNA: TGTGCCACCAGCAGAGTTCTAGCGGGAGCCTACGAGCAGTACTTC. This codes for CATSRVLAGAYEQYF.